This TCR beta chain stems from a study of tumor and adjacent non-tumor tissue in lung cancer. Overall study: About 4.17 million productive TCRbeta reads were obtained per sample on average.

This clonotype was recorded only once. Germline is not matched at one junction end, which may reflect a read error. RNA was extracted from bulk tissue without any cell sorting. Three rounds of nested PCR, following a modified ARM-PCR protocol, produced the TCRbeta library. TCRdb re-analysed the multiplex PCR reads in MiXCR, keeping a single row per CDR3 protein. This table has 60,000 to 85,000 distinct CDR3 sequences, around four fifths appearing once. The CDR3 is 14 amino acids. CDR1 is MDHEN, CDR2 SYDVKM, per germline. The source of this sequence is a man aged 55 to 70 with non-small cell lung cancer. This rearrangement joins TRBV28 to TRBJ2-3; TRBD2 matches at 8 bases. Sequencing input: lung tumor tissue. The CDR3 DNA sequence: TGTGCCAGCGGTTTCCTAGCGGGCACAGATACGCAGTGTTTT. Translating it yields CASGFLAGTDTQCF.